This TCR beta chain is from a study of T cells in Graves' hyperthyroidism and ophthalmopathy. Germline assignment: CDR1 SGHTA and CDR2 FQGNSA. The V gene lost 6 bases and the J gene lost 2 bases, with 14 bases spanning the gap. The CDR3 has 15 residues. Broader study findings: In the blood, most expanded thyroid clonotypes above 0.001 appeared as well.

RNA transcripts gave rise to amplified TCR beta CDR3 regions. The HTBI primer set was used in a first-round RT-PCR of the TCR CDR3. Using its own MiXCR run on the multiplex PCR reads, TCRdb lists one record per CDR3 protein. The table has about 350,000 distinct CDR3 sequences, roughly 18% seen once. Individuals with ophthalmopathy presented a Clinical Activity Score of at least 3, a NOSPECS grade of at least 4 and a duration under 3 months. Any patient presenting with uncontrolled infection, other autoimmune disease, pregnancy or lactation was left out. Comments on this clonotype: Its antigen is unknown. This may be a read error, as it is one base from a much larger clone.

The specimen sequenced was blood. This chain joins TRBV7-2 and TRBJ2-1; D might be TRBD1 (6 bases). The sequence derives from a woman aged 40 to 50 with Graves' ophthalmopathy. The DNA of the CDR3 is TGTGCCAGCAGTGATAAAGGGGGACCCTACAATGAGCAGTTCTTC. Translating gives CASSDKGGPYNEQFF. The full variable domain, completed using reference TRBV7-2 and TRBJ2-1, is GAGVSQSPSNKVTEKGKDVELRCDPISGHTALYWYRQSLGQGLEFLIYFQGNSAPDKSGLPSDRFSAERTGGSVSTLTIQRTQQEDSAVYLCASSDKGGPYNEQFFGPGTRLTVL.